This T cell receptor beta chain was documented in a study of blood T cell repertoires in COVID-19. Study-wide context: Acute and convalescent COVID-19 specimens originated in the United States, Italy and Spain. Nucleic acid was either cDNA or gDNA, and it came from T cells, B-cell-depleted T cells, or PBMCs.

The germline V gene encodes CDR1 SGHNT and CDR2 YENEEA. The CDR3 has 13 amino acids. Between the trimmed V and J ends, which lost 5 bases and 5 bases, there was a span of 13 bases. Profiling relied on immunoSEQ multiplex PCR, and the TCRdb table lists in-frame clones only, not all of them. The sample consists of approximately 160,000 clones, around nine tenths of them appearing once. The V call is TRBV11-3, the J call TRBJ2-7, with D possibly being TRBD1 (6 bases). This TCR was recovered from a man aged 60 to 69 with active or convalescent COVID-19. Sequencing was done on a sample of peripheral blood. This CDR3 is CASSLTGYHEQYF. For the CDR3, the DNA is TGTGCCAGCAGCCTTACAGGGTACCACGAGCAGTACTTC.